These 5 T cell receptor beta chains share one sample of origin, sequenced in a study of post-analysis software for immune sequencing data. Carried by the TCR beta cDNA libraries were unique molecular identifiers. TCRdb ran MiXCR on the PCR reads and lists one entry per CDR3 protein. The sample contains approximately 570,000 distinct CDR3 sequences, roughly 47% of which appear only once. Study outcomes and limitations: Controls showed lower frequencies than patients for 4 or 5 TRBV segments, and TRBV5-6, TRBV5-1 and TRBV20-1 were among these.

Antigens for these TCRs are unknown. Sequencing used blood. All receptors derive from a girl under 18 with multiple sclerosis.

The sample holds one count of this clonotype. The chain couples TRBV5-1 to TRBJ2-3; 8 bases are shared with TRBD1. Trimming cost V 1 base and J 0 bases; bases outside gene matches: 7. CDR3 length: 17 residues. In germline, CDR1 is SGHRS, CDR2 YFSETQ. CDR3 amino acids: CASSLPGGPLSTDTQYF. The CDR3 region has the DNA TGCGCCAGCAGCTTGCCAGGGGGCCCCCTTAGCACAGATACGCAGTATTTT.

This clonotype was observed a handful of times. The chain employs TRBV15 and TRBJ2-7; 8 nucleotides agree with TRBD1. Germline V CDR1 and CDR2: LNHNV, YYDKDF (reference sequence). The CDR3 is 15 amino acids. Trimming removed 1 base from V and 1 base from J; junction bases left unmatched: 3. The DNA for the CDR3 is TGTGCCACCAGCAGAGGACAGGGGCTATCCTACGAGCAGTACTTC. Encoded protein: CATSRGQGLSYEQYF.

V and J are TRBV5-1 and TRBJ2-1; D may correspond to TRBD1 or TRBD2 (5 bases each). Germline CDR1 reads SGHRS; CDR2 reads YFSETQ. The CDR3 has 16 residues. The V gene lost 4 bases and the J gene lost 0 bases, with 14 bases spanning the gap. The CDR3 protein is CASSRMAGSSYNEQFF. In nucleotides, the CDR3 is TGCGCCAGCAGCCGCATGGCAGGGAGCTCCTACAATGAGCAGTTCTTC.

This clonotype was seen many times. This sequence joins TRBV7-9 and TRBJ2-5; unclear D gene. V dropped 3 bases and J dropped 6 bases, with 8 bases sitting between them. The CDR3 runs 12 residues. CDR1 and CDR2 (germline): SEHNR, FQNEAQ (reference sequence). The CDR3 region is CASSLQAQTQYF. CDR3 DNA sequence: TGTGCCAGCAGCTTGCAGGCTCAGACCCAGTACTTC.

This clonotype has a handful of counts. The rearrangement uses TRBV6-6 and TRBJ1-5; 7 nucleotides line up with TRBD1. Looked up from germline, CDR1 is MNHNY and CDR2 is SVGAGI (reference sequence). The ends lost 6 bases at V and 6 bases at J; junction bases unmatched: 14. The CDR3 runs to 16 residues. CDR3 loop: CASRGGHRGGFQPQHF. The CDR3 DNA sequence: TGTGCCAGCAGGGGAGGGCACAGGGGAGGATTTCAGCCCCAGCATTTT.